Listed below are T cell receptor beta chains from one sample, sequenced in a study of blood T cell repertoires in COVID-19. Clones were read by immunoSEQ multiplex PCR, and TCRdb kept only the in-frame ones, dropping some. The sample consists of about 170,000 clones, 70% to 85% of them appearing once. The source material was peripheral blood. The receptors here all came from a man in his sixties who had recovered from COVID-19. Both conserved end residues are part of each CDR3. A D gene is named only where the DNA matches it firmly. Size is stated for part of the rows, as once, few or many counts, or as a class when the clone is expanded.

D: TRBD2
size: .
V: TRBV30
J: TRBJ2-1
DNA: TGTGCCTGGAGTGTACTTAGCGGGGCGGGGGGTGAGCAGTTCTTC
CDR3: CAWSVLSGAGGEQFF

D: TRBD1
size: .
V: TRBV24-1
J: TRBJ2-7
DNA: TGTGCCACCAGTGATCCCCTTTTCCGGGGCGACAGGGTAGTGCACGAGCAGTACTTC
CDR3: CATSDPLFRGDRVVHEQYF

D: TRBD1
size: .
V: TRBV3-1/TRBV3-2
J: TRBJ1-6
DNA: TGTGCCAGCAGCCCCTTAGGACAGGGCGATAATTCACCCCTCCACTTT
CDR3: CASSPLGQGDNSPLHF

D: TRBD1
size: .
V: TRBV4-3
J: TRBJ2-7
DNA: TGCGCCAGCAGCTCCAAGGAGCAGGGGGCCTACGAGCAGTACTTC
CDR3: CASSSKEQGAYEQYF

D: .
size: .
V: TRBV5-8
J: TRBJ1-6
DNA: TGTGCCAGCAGCTTGGGGGTCTCGGGGGATTCACCCCTCCACTTT
CDR3: CASSLGVSGDSPLHF

D: TRBD1
size: .
V: TRBV18
J: TRBJ1-2
DNA: TGTGCCAGCTCAAGGACAGGGAGCTATGGCTACACCTTC
CDR3: CASSRTGSYGYTF

D: .
size: .
V: TRBV7-2
J: TRBJ2-7
DNA: TGTGCCAGCAGCTTAGATTCCGGGTCCCACTACGAGCAGTACTTC
CDR3: CASSLDSGSHYEQYF

D: .
size: .
V: TRBV5-4
J: TRBJ2-1
DNA: TGTGCCAGCAGCTTGGGCAGGGGACCGATTCGTGAGCAGTTCTTC
CDR3: CASSLGRGPIREQFF

D: TRBD1
size: once
V: TRBV5-1
J: TRBJ1-3
DNA: TGCGCCAGCAGCTTGGGAGGGGGCGTTGGCTCTGGAAACACCATATATTTT
CDR3: CASSLGGGVGSGNTIYF

D: .
size: few
V: TRBV3-1/TRBV3-2
J: TRBJ2-7
DNA: TGTGCCAGCAGCCCTACTAGCTCCTACGAGCAGTACTTC
CDR3: CASSPTSSYEQYF

D: TRBD2
size: .
V: TRBV3-1/TRBV3-2
J: TRBJ2-5
DNA: TGTGCCAGCAGCCAAGATAGTACGGGGGGGACCCAGTACTTC
CDR3: CASSQDSTGGTQYF

D: .
size: once
V: TRBV5-8
J: TRBJ2-7
DNA: TGTGCCAGCAGCTTGGGACTAGGTGACTACGAGCAGTACTTC
CDR3: CASSLGLGDYEQYF

D: TRBD2
size: .
V: TRBV7-3
J: TRBJ2-3
DNA: TGTGCCAGCAGCTTAACGCCGACTAGCGGGGGGGCCGCGGATACGCAGTATTTT
CDR3: CASSLTPTSGGAADTQYF

D: .
size: once
V: TRBV11-1
J: TRBJ2-2
DNA: TGTGCCAGCAGCTTAGGCACAGGGTGGGCCGGGGAGCTGTTTTTT
CDR3: CASSLGTGWAGELFF

D: .
size: .
V: TRBV19
J: TRBJ1-5
DNA: TGTGCCAGTAGTCCAAGAGGGAGAAAGGATCAGCCCCAGCATTTT
CDR3: CASSPRGRKDQPQHF

D: TRBD2
size: .
V: TRBV6-6
J: TRBJ2-7
DNA: TGTGCCAGCAGCCGGGACTACCTCTCCGAGCAGTACTTC
CDR3: CASSRDYLSEQYF

D: .
size: .
V: TRBV7-2
J: TRBJ2-7
DNA: TGTGCCAGCAGCTTAGATACAGACTCCTACGAGCAGTACTTC
CDR3: CASSLDTDSYEQYF